This T cell receptor beta chain was observed in a study of blood T cell repertoires in COVID-19. Whole-study context: Material from acute and convalescent COVID-19 was sourced from the United States, Italy and Spain. PBMCs, B-cell-depleted T cells, or T cells provided the cDNA or gDNA that made up the material.

This CDR3 contains 13 residues. Germline CDR1 and CDR2: MNHEY and SVGAGI. The V segment lost 7 bases and the J segment 4 bases; nucleotides outside the gene matches: 5. This table comes from immunoSEQ multiplex PCR, and its TCRdb copy is limited to in-frame clones, with some not included. Seen here are 130,000 to 150,000 clones, approximately 80% observed once, and the top ten hold approximately 3.6%. Sequenced: peripheral blood. This sequence joins TRBV6-5 and TRBJ1-2; TRBD1 matches 8 bases. This clonotype was obtained from a man between 65 and 79 years old who had recovered from COVID-19. CDR3 bases: TGTGCCAGCAAGGCAGGGGGCAGCTATGGCTACACCTTC. Encoded protein: CASKAGGSYGYTF.